The 9 T cell receptor beta chains presented below share a single source sample, sequenced in a study of blood T cells in healthy people across ages. A sample-barcoded 5' primer and a J-beta primer mix were used in a second PCR of about 7 to 12 cycles. TCRdb independently ran MiXCR on the 5' RACE reads; one entry per CDR3 protein. In the table there are 800,000 or so distinct CDR3 sequences, 35% to 50% of which are singletons. The specimen sequenced was blood. These receptors were collected from an older man in good health.

The chain has TRBV2 and TRBJ2-2, with 8 bases fitting TRBD1. V was clipped by 6 bases and J by 2 bases; unmatched bases: 5. Germline CDR1 is SNHLY and CDR2 is FYNNEI. CDR3 length: 15 residues. The CDR3 bases are TGTGCCAGCAGACAACAGGGGGGTAACACCGGGGAGCTGTTTTTT. The encoded protein is CASRQQGGNTGELFF.

This clonotype appeared many times. This sequence joins TRBV29-1 and TRBJ2-3; 8 bases fit TRBD2. There are 18 residues in the CDR3. Germline trimming cut 3 bases from V and 4 bases from J; bases unmatched to any gene: 18. Germline V lookup: CDR1 SQVTM, CDR2 ANQGSEA. The CDR3 here is CSVEAQGEREYTPDTQYF. CDR3 nucleotides: TGCAGCGTTGAGGCCCAAGGGGAGCGGGAGTACACCCCAGATACGCAGTATTTT.

CDR3 DNA: TGTGCCAGCAGTTTTCAGGGCGGCTATCAGCCCCAGCATTTT. Residues: CASSFQGGYQPQHF. The chain carries TRBV28 and TRBJ1-5; D might be TRBD1 (5 bases). CDR1 is MDHEN and CDR2 is SYDVKM in the germline V gene. V was pared by 3 bases and J by 5 bases, with 11 bases between. The CDR3 extends over 14 amino acids.

The chain joins TRBV7-2 to TRBJ2-7, with D possibly TRBD2 on 5 matching bases. Trimming shortened V by 1 base and J by 6 bases, and 10 bases separated the two germline ends. Germline V lookup: CDR1 SGHTA, CDR2 FQGNSA. This CDR3 comprises 13 residues. DNA of the CDR3: TGTGCCAGCAGCTTAGTTGGGCTAGCCGAGCAGTACTTC. Protein: CASSLVGLAEQYF.

A few counts support this clonotype. The CDR3 reads CASSIGTGATYEQYF. CDR3 bases: TGTGCCAGCAGTATCGGGACAGGGGCGACCTACGAGCAGTACTTC. The chain employs TRBV27 and TRBJ2-7; 10 nucleotides agree with TRBD1. The V segment lost 5 bases and the J segment 2 bases; nucleotides outside the gene matches: 6. This CDR3 comprises 15 residues. Per the germline V gene, CDR1 is MNHEY and CDR2 is SMNVEV (reference sequence).

The V and J genes are TRBV5-1 and TRBJ2-3; 7 bases match TRBD2. The germline CDR1 and CDR2 sequences are SGHRS and YFSETQ. The V segment lost 0 bases and the J segment 1 base; nucleotides outside the gene matches: 8. This CDR3 contains 17 residues. CDR3 amino acids: CASSLVAGEFGTDTQYF. The CDR3 DNA is TGCGCCAGCAGCTTGGTTGCGGGAGAGTTTGGCACAGATACGCAGTATTTT.

The chain employs TRBV4-3 and TRBJ2-1; D may be TRBD1 or TRBD2 (6 bases each). The CDR3 is made up of 15 amino acids. CDR1 and CDR2 from the germline V gene are LGHNA and YSLEER. V was pared by 1 base and J by 9 bases, with 16 bases between. DNA of the CDR3: TGCGCCAGCAGCCAAGTGGGGGGCGCAATAGCTGAGCAGTTCTTC. Protein sequence: CASSQVGGAIAEQFF.

This chain links TRBV7-2 with TRBJ2-7; 7 bases map to TRBD1. This CDR3 has 17 amino acids. Germline V gene lookup returns CDR1 SGHTA and CDR2 FQGNSA. The V and J ends lost 2 bases and 1 base, in that order; junction bases with no gene match: 11. The CDR3 region has the DNA TGTGCCAGCAGCTTATTCCAAGGGGGCCTAATTTCCTACGAGCAGTACTTC. This encodes CASSLFQGGLISYEQYF.

This clonotype has a handful of counts. This chain uses TRBV5-1 with TRBJ2-7; possibly TRBD1 for D (5 bases). V was cut by 0 bases and J by 1 base, with 8 bases left in between. This CDR3 is 14 amino acids long. Germline V lookup: CDR1 SGHRS, CDR2 YFSETQ. CDR3 in amino acids: CASSLEGASYEQYF. In DNA, the CDR3 is TGCGCCAGCAGCTTGGAAGGGGCTTCCTACGAGCAGTACTTC.